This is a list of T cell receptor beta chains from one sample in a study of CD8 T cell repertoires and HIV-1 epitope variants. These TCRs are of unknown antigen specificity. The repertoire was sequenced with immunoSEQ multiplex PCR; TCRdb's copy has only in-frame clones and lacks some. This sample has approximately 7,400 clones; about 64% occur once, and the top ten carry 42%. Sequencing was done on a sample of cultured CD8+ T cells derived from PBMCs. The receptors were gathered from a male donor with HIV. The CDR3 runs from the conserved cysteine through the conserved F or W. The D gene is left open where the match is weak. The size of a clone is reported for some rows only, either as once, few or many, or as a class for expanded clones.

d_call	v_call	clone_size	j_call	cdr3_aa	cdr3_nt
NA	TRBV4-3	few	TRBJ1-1	CASSQVFGTEAFF	TGCGCCAGCAGCCAAGTATTCGGCACTGAAGCTTTCTTT
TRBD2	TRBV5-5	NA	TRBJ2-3	CASSFASGSTDTQYF	TGTGCCAGCAGCTTTGCTAGCGGTAGCACAGATACGCAGTATTTT
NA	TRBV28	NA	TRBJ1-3	CASSGKTSGNTIYF	TGTGCCAGCAGCGGGAAGACCTCTGGAAACACCATATATTTT
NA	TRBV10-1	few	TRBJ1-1	CASSENRAIEAFF	TGCGCCAGCAGTGAGAACAGGGCGATTGAAGCTTTCTTT
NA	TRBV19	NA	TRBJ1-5	CASSIYIRGGNQPQHF	TGTGCCAGTAGTATTTATATCAGGGGCGGCAATCAGCCCCAGCATTTT
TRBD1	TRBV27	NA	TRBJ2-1	CASSSGDSYNEQFF	TGTGCCAGCAGTTCTGGGGACAGCTACAATGAGCAGTTCTTC
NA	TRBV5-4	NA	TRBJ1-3	CASSPWPSSGNTIYF	TGTGCCAGCAGCCCCTGGCCGAGCTCTGGAAACACCATATATTTT
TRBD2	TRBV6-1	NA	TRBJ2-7	CASSEAIGGGSYEQYF	TGTGCCAGCAGTGAAGCGATCGGGGGAGGGTCCTACGAGCAGTACTTC
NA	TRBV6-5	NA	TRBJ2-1	CASRQGWLDEQFF	TGTGCCAGCAGACAGGGATGGCTGGATGAGCAGTTCTTC
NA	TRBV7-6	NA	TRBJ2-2	CASSFGGTGELFF	TGTGCCAGCAGCTTTGGGGGGACCGGGGAGCTGTTTTTT
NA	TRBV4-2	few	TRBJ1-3	CASSQDTGMFSGNTIYF	TGTGCCAGCAGCCAAGATACAGGGATGTTCTCTGGAAACACCATATATTTT
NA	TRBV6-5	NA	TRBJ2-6	CATGYGANVLTF	TGTGCCACCGGCTATGGGGCCAACGTCCTGACTTTC
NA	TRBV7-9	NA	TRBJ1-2	CASSPPGVGSDYGYTF	TGTGCCAGCAGCCCCCCCGGTGTAGGATCTGACTATGGCTACACCTTC
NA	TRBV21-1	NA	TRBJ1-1	CASSRLADGYTEAFF	TGTGCCAGCAGCCGCTTGGCGGATGGGTACACTGAAGCTTTCTTT
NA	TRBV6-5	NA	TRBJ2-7	CASSPPEKASYEQYF	TGTGCCAGCAGTCCCCCCGAGAAGGCCTCCTACGAGCAGTACTTC
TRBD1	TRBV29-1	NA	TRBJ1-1	CSVGQGAFNTEAFF	TGCAGCGTTGGACAGGGGGCATTTAACACTGAAGCTTTCTTT
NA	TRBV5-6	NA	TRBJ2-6	CASRLGISGANVLTF	TGTGCCAGCAGACTTGGGATAAGTGGGGCCAACGTCCTGACTTTC
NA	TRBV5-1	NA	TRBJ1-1	CASSLGRGDTEAFF	TGCGCCAGCAGCTTGGGCAGGGGAGATACTGAAGCTTTCTTT
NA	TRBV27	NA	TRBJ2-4	CASSSLPGGLAKNIQYF	TGTGCCAGCAGTTCCCTGCCAGGGGGACTAGCCAAAAACATTCAGTACTTC
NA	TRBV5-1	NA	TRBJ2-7	CASSLEVVSSYEQYF	TGCGCCAGCAGCTTGGAGGTCGTTTCCTCCTACGAGCAGTACTTC
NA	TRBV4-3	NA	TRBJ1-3	CASSQDTTDFSGNTIYF	TGCGCCAGCAGCCAAGATACAACAGACTTCTCTGGAAACACCATATATTTT
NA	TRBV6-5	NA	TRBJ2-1	CASSYSTSVSHNEQFF	TGTGCCAGCAGTTACTCGACAAGCGTTAGCCACAATGAGCAGTTCTTC
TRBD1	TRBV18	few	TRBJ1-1	CATVLGVQGAGTEAFF	TGTGCCACCGTATTGGGGGTCCAGGGGGCTGGCACTGAAGCTTTCTTT
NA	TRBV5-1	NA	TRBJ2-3	CASSLGPGVGEDTQYF	TGCGCCAGCAGCTTGGGGCCGGGAGTGGGAGAAGATACGCAGTATTTT
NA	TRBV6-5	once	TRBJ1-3	CASSYGQGHGNTIYF	TGTGCCAGCAGTTACGGGCAGGGGCATGGAAACACCATATATTTT
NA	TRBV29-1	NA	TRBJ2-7	CSVEEAEGSPYEQYF	TGCAGCGTTGAAGAAGCCGAGGGGTCTCCCTACGAGCAGTACTTC